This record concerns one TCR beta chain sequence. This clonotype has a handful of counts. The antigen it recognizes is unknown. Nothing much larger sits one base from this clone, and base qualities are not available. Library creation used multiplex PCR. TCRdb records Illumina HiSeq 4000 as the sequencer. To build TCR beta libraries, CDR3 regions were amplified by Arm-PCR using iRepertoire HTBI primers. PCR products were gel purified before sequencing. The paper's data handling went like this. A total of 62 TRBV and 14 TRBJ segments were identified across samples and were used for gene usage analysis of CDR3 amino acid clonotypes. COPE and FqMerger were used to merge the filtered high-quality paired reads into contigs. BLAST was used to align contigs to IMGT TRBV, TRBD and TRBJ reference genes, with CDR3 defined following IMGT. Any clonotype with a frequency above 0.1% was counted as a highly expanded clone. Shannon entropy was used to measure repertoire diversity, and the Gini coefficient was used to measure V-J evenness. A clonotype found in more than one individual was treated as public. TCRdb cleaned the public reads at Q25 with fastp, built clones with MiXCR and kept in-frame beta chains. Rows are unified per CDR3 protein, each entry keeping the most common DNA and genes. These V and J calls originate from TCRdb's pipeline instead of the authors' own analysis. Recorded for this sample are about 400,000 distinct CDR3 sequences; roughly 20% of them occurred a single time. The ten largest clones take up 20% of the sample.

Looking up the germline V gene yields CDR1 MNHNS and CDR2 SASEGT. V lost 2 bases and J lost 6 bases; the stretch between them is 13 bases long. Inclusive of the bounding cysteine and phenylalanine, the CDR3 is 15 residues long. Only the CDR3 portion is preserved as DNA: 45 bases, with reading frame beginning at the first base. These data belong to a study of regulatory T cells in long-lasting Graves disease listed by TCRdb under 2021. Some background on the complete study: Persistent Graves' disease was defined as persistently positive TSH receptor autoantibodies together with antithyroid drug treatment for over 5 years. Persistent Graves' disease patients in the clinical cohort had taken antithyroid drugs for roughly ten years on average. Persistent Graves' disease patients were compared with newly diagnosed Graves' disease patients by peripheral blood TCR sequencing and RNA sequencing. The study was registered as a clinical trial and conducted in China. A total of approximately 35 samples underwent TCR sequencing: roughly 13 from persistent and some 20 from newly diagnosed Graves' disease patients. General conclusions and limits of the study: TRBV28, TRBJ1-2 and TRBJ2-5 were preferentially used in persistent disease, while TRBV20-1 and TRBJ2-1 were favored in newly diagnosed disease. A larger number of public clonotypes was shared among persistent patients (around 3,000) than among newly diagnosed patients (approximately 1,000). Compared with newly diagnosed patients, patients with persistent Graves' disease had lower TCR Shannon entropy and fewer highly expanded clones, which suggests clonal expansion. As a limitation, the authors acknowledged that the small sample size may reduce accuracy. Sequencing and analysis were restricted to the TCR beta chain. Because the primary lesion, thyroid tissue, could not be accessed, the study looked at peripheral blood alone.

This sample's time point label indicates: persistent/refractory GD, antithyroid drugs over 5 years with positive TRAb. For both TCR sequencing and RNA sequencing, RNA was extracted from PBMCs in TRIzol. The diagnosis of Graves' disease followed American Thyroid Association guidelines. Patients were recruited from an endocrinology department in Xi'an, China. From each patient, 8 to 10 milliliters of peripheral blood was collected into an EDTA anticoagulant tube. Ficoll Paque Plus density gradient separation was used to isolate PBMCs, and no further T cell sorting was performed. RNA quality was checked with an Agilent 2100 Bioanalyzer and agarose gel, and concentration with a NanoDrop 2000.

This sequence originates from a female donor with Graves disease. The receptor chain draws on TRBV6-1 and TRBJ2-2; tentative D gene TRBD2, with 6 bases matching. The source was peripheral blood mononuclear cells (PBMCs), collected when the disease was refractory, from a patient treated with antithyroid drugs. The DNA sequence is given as TGTGCCAGCAGTGAATTTATAGGAGGGTCCGGGGAGCTGTTTTTT. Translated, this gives CASSEFIGGSGELFF.